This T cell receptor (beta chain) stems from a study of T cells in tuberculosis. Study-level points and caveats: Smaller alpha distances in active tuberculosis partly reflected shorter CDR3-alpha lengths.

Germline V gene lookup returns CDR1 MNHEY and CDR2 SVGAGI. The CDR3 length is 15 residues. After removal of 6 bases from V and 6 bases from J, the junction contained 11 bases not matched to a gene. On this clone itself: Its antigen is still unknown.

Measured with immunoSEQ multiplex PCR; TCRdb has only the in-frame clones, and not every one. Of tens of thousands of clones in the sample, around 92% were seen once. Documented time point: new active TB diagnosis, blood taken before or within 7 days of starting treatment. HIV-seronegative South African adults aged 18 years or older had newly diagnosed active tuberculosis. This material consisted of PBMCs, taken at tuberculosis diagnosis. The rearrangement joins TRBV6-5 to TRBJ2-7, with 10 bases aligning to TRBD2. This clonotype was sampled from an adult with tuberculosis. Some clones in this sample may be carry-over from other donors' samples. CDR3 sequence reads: CASSSRTSGVGEQYF. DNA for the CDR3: TGTGCCAGCAGCTCGCGAACTAGCGGGGTGGGCGAGCAGTACTTC.